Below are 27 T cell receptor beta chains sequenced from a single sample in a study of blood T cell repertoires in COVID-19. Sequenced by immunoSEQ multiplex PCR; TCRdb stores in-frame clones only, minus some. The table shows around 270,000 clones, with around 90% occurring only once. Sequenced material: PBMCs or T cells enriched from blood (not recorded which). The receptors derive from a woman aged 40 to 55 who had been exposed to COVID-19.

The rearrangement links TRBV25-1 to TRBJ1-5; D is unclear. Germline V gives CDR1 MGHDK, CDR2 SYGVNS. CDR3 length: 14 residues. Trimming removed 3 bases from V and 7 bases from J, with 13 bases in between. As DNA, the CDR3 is TGTGCCAGCAGTGACGAGGGAGGAGGACAGCCCCAGCATTTT. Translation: CASSDEGGGQPQHF.

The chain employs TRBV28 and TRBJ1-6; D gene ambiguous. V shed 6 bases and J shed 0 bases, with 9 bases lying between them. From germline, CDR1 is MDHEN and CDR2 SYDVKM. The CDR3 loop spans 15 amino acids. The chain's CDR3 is CASRPTRSYNSPLHF. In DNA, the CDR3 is TGTGCCAGCAGACCCACACGCTCCTATAATTCACCCCTCCACTTT. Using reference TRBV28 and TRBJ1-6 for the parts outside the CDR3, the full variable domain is DVKVTQSSRYLVKRTGEKVFLECVQDMDHENMFWYRQDPGLGLRLIYFSYDVKMKEKGDIPEGYSVSREKKERFSLILESASTNQTSMYLCASRPTRSYNSPLHFGNGTRLTVT.

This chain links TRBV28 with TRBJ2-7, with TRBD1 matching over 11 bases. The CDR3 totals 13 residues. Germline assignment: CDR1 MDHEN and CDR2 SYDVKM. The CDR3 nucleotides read TGTGCCAGCAGTTCAACGGACAGGGGGCTTTTGGACGTC. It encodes CASSSTDRGLLDV.

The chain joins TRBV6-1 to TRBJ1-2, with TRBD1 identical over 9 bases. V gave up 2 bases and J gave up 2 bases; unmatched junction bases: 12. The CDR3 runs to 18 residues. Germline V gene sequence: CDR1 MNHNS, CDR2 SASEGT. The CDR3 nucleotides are TGTGCCAGCAGTGAAAGGGGCGATCACAGGGGGCGAAACTATGGCTACACCTTC. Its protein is CASSERGDHRGRNYGYTF.

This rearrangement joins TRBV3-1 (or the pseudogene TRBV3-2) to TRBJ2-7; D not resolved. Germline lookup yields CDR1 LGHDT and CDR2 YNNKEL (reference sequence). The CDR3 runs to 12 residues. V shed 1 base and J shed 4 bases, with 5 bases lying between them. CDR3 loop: CASSQVLYEQYF. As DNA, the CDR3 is TGTGCCAGCAGCCAAGTCCTATACGAGCAGTACTTC.

DNA of the CDR3: TGTGCCAGCAGCCAAGATCTAGCGGGAGGCACAGATACGCAGTATTTT. Protein: CASSQDLAGGTDTQYF. This chain connects TRBV4-2 to TRBJ2-3; 10 nucleotides line up with TRBD2. The CDR3 loop spans 16 amino acids. V dropped 0 bases and J dropped 1; count of bases not matched to a gene: 1. Germline assignment: CDR1 LGHNA and CDR2 YNFKEQ.

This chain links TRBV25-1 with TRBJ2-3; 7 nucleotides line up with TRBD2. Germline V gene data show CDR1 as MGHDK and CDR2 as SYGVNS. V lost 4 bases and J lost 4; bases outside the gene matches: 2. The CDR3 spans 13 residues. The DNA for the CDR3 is TGTGCCAGCAGTGCGGGGGGACCAGATACGCAGTATTTT. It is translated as CASSAGGPDTQYF.

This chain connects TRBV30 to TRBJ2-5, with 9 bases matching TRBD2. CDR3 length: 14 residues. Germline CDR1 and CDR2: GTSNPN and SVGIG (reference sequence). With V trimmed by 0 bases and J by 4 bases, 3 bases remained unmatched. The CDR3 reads CAWSVGRGGETQYF. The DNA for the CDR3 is TGTGCCTGGAGTGTAGGGCGGGGGGGAGAGACCCAGTACTTC.

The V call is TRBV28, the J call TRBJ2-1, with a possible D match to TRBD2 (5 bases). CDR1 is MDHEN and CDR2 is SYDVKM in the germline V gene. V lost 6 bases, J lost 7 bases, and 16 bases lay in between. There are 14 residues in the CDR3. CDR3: CASSLGSGRNEQFF. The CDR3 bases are TGTGCCAGCAGCCTTGGGAGTGGCAGGAATGAGCAGTTCTTC.

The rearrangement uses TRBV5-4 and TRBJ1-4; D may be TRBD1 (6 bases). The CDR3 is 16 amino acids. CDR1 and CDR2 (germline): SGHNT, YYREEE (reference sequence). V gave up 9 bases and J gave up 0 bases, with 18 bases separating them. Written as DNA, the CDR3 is TGTGCCACGACGAGGGGGAAAGAACCAACTAATGAAAAACTGTTTTTT. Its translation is CATTRGKEPTNEKLFF.

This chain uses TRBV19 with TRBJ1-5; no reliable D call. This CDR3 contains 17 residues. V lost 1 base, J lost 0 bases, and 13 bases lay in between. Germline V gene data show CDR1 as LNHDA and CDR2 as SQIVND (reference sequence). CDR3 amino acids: CASSIVRSIRSNQPQHF. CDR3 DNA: TGTGCCAGTAGTATAGTTAGGAGTATCCGTAGCAATCAGCCCCAGCATTTT.

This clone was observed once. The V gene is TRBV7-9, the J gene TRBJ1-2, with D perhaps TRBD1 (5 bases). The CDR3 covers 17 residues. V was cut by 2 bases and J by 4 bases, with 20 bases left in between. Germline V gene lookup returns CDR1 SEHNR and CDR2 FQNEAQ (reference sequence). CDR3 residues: CASSLQSQRGQIYGYTF. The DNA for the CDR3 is TGTGCCAGCAGCTTACAATCACAGCGGGGCCAGATCTATGGCTACACCTTC.

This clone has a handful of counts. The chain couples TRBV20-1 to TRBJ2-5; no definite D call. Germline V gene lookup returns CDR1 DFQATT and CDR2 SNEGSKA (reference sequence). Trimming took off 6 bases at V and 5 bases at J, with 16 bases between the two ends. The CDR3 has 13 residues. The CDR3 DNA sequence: TGCAGTGCCAGTTCCCCAGTTTCCGAGACCCAGTACTTC. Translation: CSASSPVSETQYF.

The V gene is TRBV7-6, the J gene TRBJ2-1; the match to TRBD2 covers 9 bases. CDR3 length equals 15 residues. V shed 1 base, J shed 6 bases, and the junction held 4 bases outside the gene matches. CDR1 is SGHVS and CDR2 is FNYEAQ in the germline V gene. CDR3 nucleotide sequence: TGTGCCAGCAGCTTAGGGGTGACTAGCGGCAATGAGCAGTTCTTC. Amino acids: CASSLGVTSGNEQFF.

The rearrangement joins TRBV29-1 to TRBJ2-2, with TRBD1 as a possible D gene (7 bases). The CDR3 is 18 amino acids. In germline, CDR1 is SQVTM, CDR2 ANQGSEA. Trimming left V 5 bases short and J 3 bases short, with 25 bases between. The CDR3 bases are TGCAGCGTTTTCTTAGGGGACCGACAGGGAGGTCACACCGGGGAGCTGTTTTTT. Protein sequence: CSVFLGDRQGGHTGELFF.

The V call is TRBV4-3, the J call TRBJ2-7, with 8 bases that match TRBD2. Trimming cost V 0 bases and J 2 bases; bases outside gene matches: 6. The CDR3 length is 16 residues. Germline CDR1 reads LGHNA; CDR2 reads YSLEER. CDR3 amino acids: CASSQERRGATYEQYF. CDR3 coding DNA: TGCGCCAGCAGCCAAGAACGGCGGGGGGCCACCTACGAGCAGTACTTC.

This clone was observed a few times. For the CDR3, the DNA is TGTGCCTGGAGTCCCTCCCGGACTAGCGGGGGAGCATTGAACCTCTACGAGCAGTACTTC. Translating gives CAWSPSRTSGGALNLYEQYF. V usage is TRBV30 and J usage is TRBJ2-7, with 13 bases lining up with TRBD2. V shed 2 bases, J shed 3 bases, and the junction held 19 bases outside the gene matches. The CDR3 extends over 20 amino acids. Germline lookup yields CDR1 GTSNPN and CDR2 SVGIG (reference sequence).

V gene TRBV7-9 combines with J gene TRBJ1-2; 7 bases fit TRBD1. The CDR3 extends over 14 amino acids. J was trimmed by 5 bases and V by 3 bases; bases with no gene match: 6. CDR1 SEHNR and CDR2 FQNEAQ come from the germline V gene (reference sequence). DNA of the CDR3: TGTGCCAGCAGCTTGGTCACAGGGGTTTATGGCTACACCTTC. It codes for CASSLVTGVYGYTF.

The CDR3 coding sequence is TGTGCCAGCAGCTTGGGACAGGGATTCGAGCAGTACTTC. Residues: CASSLGQGFEQYF. The V and J genes are TRBV5-4 and TRBJ2-7, with 7 bases aligning to TRBD1. The CDR3 covers 13 residues. Germline CDR1 and CDR2: SGHNT and YYREEE (reference sequence). Trimming cost V 0 bases and J 6 bases; bases outside gene matches: 3.

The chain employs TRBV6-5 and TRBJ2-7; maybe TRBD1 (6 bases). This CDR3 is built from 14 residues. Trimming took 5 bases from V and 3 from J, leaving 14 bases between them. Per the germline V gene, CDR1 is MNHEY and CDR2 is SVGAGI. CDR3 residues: CASSPTDRIYEQYV. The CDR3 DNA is TGTGCCAGCAGTCCGACAGACAGGATCTACGAGCAGTACGTC.

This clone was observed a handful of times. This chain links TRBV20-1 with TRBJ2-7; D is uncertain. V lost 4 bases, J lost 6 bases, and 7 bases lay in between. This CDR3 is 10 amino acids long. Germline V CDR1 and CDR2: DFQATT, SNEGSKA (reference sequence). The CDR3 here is CSATRVEQYF. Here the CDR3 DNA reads TGCAGTGCTACTCGTGTCGAGCAGTACTTC.

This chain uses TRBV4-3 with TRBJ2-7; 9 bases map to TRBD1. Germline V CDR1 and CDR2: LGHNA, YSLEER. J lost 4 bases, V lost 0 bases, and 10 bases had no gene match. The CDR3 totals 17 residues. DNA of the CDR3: TGCGCCAGCAGCCAAGATTCTCCGGGACAGGGAACGTACGAGCAGTACTTC. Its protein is CASSQDSPGQGTYEQYF.

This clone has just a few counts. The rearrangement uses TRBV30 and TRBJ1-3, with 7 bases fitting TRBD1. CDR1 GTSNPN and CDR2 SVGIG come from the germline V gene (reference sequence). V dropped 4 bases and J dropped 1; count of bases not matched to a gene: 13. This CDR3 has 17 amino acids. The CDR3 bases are TGTGCCTGGACAACTCTGACAGGGAAGCTTTCTGGAAACACCATATATTTT. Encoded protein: CAWTTLTGKLSGNTIYF. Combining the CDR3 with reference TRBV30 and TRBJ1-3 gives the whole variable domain SQTIHQWPATLVQPVGSPLSLECTVEGTSNPNLYWYRQAAGRGLQLLFYSVGIGQISSEVPQNLSASRPQDRQFILSSKKLLLSDSGFYLCAWTTLTGKLSGNTIYFGEGSWLTVV.

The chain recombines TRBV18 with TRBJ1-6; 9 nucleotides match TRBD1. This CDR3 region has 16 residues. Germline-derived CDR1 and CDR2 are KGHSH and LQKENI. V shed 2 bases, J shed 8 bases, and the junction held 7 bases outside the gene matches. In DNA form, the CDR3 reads TGTGCCAGCTCACCAGGGGTGGACAGGGGCGATTCACCCCTCCACTTT. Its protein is CASSPGVDRGDSPLHF.

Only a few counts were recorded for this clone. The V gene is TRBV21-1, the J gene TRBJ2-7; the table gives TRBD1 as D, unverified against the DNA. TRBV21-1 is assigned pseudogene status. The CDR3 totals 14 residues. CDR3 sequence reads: CASNRGRVIYEQYV. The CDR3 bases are TGTGCCAGCAACAGGGGGCGCGTAATATACGAGCAGTACGTC.

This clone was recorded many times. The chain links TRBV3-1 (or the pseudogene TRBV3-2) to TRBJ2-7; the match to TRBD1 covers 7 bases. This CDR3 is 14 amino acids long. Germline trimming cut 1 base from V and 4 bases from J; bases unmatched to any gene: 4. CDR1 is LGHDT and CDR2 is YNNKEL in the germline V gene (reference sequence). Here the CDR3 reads CASSQGQGVYEQYF. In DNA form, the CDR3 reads TGTGCCAGCAGCCAAGGACAGGGAGTTTACGAGCAGTACTTC.

CDR3 sequence: CASSVRDRGHPGELFF. The CDR3 DNA is TGTGCCAGCAGCGTCCGGGACAGGGGCCACCCCGGGGAGCTGTTTTTT. The chain recombines TRBV9 with TRBJ2-2; 10 bases map to TRBD1. The V segment lost 2 bases and the J segment 6 bases; nucleotides outside the gene matches: 7. CDR1 SGDLS and CDR2 YYNGEE come from the germline V gene. The CDR3 length is 16 residues. Complete variable domain (other parts from reference TRBV9 and TRBJ2-2): DSGVTQTPKHLITATGQRVTLRCSPRSGDLSVYWYQQSLDQGLQFLIQYYNGEERAKGNILERFSAQQFPDLHSELNLSSLELGDSALYFCASSVRDRGHPGELFFGEGSRLTVL.